This T cell receptor (beta chain) emerged from a study of T cells in localized non-small cell lung cancer. Trimming cost V 0 bases and J 2 bases, with 3 bases left between them. CDR3 length: 13 amino acids. CDR1 MRHNA and CDR2 SNTAGT come from the germline V gene. Assay used: immunoSEQ multiplex PCR; TCRdb lists only in-frame clones, some missing. The sample lists 9,500 to 15,000 clones, around 88% occurring once. This specimen was peripheral blood, taken before any cancer treatment. This receptor was identified in a male donor aged 60 or older with stage I lung adenocarcinoma. The genes are TRBV6-4 and TRBJ2-3; the D is unclear. The CDR3 protein is CASSDSTTDTQYF. The CDR3 DNA follows: TGTGCCAGCAGTGACTCCACCACAGATACGCAGTATTTT.